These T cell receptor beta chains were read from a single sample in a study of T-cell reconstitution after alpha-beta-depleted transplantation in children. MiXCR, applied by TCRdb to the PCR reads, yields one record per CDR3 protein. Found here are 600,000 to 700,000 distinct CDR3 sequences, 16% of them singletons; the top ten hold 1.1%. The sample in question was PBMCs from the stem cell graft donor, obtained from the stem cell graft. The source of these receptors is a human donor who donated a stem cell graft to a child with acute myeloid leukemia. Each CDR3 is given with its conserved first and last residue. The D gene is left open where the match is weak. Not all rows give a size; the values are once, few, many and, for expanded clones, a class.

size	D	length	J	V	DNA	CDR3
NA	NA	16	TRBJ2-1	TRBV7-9	TGTGCCAGCAGCGCTCGAGCGGGTGGAGGTATCAATGAGCAGTTCTTC	CASSARAGGGINEQFF
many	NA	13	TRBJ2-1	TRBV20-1	TGCAGTGCTAGAACAGGTCCCTACAATGAGCAGTTCTTC	CSARTGPYNEQFF
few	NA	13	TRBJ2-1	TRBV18	TGTGCCAGCTCACCAATTACAAGGAATGAGCAGTTCTTC	CASSPITRNEQFF
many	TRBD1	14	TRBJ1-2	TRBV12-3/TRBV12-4	TGTGCCAGCAGTCTTCGGACAGGGTACTATGGCTACACCTTC	CASSLRTGYYGYTF
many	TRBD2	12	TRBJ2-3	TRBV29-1	TGCAGCGTTGAGCTAGCGGGTAATACGCAGTATTTT	CSVELAGNTQYF
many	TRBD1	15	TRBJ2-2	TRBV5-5	TGTGCCAGCAGGAAGGGACAGGGGATCACCGGGGAGCTGTTTTTT	CASRKGQGITGELFF
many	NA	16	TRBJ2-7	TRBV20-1	TGCAGTGCACTGCCACCCCTCTTCGGCTCCGGCTACGAGCAGTACTTC	CSALPPLFGSGYEQYF
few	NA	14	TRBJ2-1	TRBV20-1	TGCAGTGCTAGAGATGGGAGTTGGGAATTTGAGCAGTTCTTC	CSARDGSWEFEQFF
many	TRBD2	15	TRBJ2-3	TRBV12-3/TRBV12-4	TGTGCCAGCAGCCTAGCGGGGGCGCGCACAGATACGCAGTATTTT	CASSLAGARTDTQYF
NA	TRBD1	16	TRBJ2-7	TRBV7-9	TGTGCCAGCAGCTTAGAGGGACAGCCAAGGGGTTACGAGCAGTACTTC	CASSLEGQPRGYEQYF
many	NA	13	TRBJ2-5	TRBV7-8	TGTGCCAGCAGCCGAAGACCCCAAGAGACCCAGTACTTC	CASSRRPQETQYF
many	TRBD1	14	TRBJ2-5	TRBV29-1	TGCAGCGTTGCAGGGACAGGGGTTAAAGAGACCCAGTACTTC	CSVAGTGVKETQYF
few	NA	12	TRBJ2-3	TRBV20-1	TGCAGTGCTAGAGCCGGGCCTTTTATTGAGTATTTT	CSARAGPFIEYF
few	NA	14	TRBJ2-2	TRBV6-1	TGTGCCAGCAAACGGGACGGGAACACCGGGGAGCTGTTTTTT	CASKRDGNTGELFF
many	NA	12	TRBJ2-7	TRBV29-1	TGCAGCGTTGAAAAAGGGTCAGGCGAGCAGTACTTC	CSVEKGSGEQYF
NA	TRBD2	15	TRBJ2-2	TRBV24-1	TGTGCCACCAGTGATCCTCGGGGGGGACCGAGGGAGCTGTTTTTT	CATSDPRGGPRELFF
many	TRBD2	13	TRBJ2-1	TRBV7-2	TGTGCCAGCAGCTCTACGATAGCGGGGGAGCAGTTCTTC	CASSSTIAGEQFF
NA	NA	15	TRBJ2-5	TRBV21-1	TGTGCCAGCAGCAACCCCTCGGCAGAACAAGAGACCCAGTACTTC	CASSNPSAEQETQYF
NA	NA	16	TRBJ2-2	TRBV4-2	TGTGCCAGCAGCCAAGATGGGACCGTAGCGGCCGGGGAGCTGTTTTTT	CASSQDGTVAAGELFF
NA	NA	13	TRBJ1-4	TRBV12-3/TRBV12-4	TGTGCCAGCATCCACGGTGACGGGGAAAAACTGTTTTTT	CASIHGDGEKLFF
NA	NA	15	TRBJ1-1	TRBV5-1	TGCGCCAGCAGCTTTCTGGACGACAGGAACACTGAAGCTTTCTTT	CASSFLDDRNTEAFF
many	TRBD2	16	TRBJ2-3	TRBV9	TGTGCCAGCAGCGTAGGACTAGCGGGAATCACAGATACGCAGTATTTT	CASSVGLAGITDTQYF
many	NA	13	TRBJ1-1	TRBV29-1	TGCAGCGTTGATCGGGGGAGCGACACTGAAGCTTTCTTT	CSVDRGSDTEAFF
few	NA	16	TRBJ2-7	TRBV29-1	TGCAGCGTTGAGGATTGGAATACGGCCAGCTCCTACGAGCAGTACTTC	CSVEDWNTASSYEQYF
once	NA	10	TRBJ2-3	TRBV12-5	TGTGCTAGTGGACTTTCTACGCAGTATTTT	CASGLSTQYF
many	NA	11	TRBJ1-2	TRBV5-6	TGTGCCAGCAGCCGACTCCATGGCTACACCTTC	CASSRLHGYTF
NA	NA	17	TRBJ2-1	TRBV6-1	TGTGCCAGCAATCTAGGGAGGGGGGGTTTTTCCTACAATGAGCAGTTCTTC	CASNLGRGGFSYNEQFF
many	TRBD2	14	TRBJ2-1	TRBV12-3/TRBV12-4	TGTGCCAGCGGTGGACTAGCGGGGGGCGGTGAGCAGTTCTTC	CASGGLAGGGEQFF
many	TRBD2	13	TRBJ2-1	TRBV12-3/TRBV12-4	TGTGCCAGCAGTCCGACGGGAGGCAATGAGCAGTTCTTC	CASSPTGGNEQFF
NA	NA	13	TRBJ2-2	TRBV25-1	TGTGCCAGCAGTGAATTAGGGTCCGGGGAGCTGTTTTTT	CASSELGSGELFF
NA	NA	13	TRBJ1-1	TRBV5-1	TGCGCCAGCAGCTTGGACGGGCACACTGAAGCTTTCTTT	CASSLDGHTEAFF
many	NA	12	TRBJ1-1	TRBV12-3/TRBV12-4	TGTGCCAGCAGGCTCATGAACACTGAAGCTTTCTTT	CASRLMNTEAFF
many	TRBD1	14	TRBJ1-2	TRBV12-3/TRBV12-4	TGTGCCAGCAGTTGGGACAGGAAAGGATATGGCTACACCTTC	CASSWDRKGYGYTF
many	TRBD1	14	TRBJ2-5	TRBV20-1	TGCAGTGCTAGAGGAACAGGGGACCAAGAGACCCAGTACTTC	CSARGTGDQETQYF
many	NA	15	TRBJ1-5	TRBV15	TGTGCCACCAGCAGAGATGGGGCAAGGAGTCAGCCCCAGCATTTT	CATSRDGARSQPQHF
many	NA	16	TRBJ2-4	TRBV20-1	TGCAGTGCTAGAGGGGTGGGCAGGGCGGCCAAAAACATTCAGTACTTC	CSARGVGRAAKNIQYF
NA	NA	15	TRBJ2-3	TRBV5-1	TGCGCCAGCAGCTTGGTGATTACTAGCACAGATACGCAGTATTTT	CASSLVITSTDTQYF
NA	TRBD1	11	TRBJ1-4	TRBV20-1	TGCAGTGTTAACAGGGGTGAAAAACTGTTTTTT	CSVNRGEKLFF
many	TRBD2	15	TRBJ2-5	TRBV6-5	TGTGCCAGCAGTTACGTAGCGGGAGATCAAGAGACCCAGTACTTC	CASSYVAGDQETQYF
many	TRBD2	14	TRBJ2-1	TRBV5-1	TGCGCCAGCCGGGGACTAGCGGGGTACGATGAGCAGTTCTTC	CASRGLAGYDEQFF